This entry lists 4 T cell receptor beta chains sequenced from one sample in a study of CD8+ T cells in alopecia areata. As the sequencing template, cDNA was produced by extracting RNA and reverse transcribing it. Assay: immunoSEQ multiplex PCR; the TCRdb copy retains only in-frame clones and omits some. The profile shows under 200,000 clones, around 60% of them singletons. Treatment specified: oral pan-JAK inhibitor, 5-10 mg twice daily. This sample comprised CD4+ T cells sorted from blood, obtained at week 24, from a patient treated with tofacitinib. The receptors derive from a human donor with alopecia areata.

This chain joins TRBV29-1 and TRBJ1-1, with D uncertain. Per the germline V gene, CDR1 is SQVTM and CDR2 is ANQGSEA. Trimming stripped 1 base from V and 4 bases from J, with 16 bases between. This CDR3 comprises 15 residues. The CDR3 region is CSVEVRHRAGTEAFF. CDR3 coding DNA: TGCAGCGTTGAAGTTCGACATAGGGCGGGCACTGAAGCTTTCTTT.

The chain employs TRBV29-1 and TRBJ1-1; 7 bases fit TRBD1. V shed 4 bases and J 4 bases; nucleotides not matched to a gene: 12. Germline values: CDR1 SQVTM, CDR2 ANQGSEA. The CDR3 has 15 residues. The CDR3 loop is CSVVLSLAGGTEAFF. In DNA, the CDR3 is TGCAGCGTTGTTTTGAGTCTAGCAGGGGGCACTGAAGCTTTCTTT.

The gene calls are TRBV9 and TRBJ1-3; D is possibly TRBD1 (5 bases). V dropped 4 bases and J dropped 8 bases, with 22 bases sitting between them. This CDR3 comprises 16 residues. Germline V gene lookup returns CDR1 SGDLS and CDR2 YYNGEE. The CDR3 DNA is TGTGCCAGCAGCCCCAAGCGGGGGGGTTTCGCGGACACCATATATTTT. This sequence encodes CASSPKRGGFADTIYF.

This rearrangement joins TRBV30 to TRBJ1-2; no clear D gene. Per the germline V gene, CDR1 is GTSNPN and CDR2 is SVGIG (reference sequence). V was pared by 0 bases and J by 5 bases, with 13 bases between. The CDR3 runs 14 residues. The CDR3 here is CAWSVPGWEYGYTF. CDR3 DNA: TGTGCCTGGAGTGTACCGGGGTGGGAATATGGCTACACCTTC.